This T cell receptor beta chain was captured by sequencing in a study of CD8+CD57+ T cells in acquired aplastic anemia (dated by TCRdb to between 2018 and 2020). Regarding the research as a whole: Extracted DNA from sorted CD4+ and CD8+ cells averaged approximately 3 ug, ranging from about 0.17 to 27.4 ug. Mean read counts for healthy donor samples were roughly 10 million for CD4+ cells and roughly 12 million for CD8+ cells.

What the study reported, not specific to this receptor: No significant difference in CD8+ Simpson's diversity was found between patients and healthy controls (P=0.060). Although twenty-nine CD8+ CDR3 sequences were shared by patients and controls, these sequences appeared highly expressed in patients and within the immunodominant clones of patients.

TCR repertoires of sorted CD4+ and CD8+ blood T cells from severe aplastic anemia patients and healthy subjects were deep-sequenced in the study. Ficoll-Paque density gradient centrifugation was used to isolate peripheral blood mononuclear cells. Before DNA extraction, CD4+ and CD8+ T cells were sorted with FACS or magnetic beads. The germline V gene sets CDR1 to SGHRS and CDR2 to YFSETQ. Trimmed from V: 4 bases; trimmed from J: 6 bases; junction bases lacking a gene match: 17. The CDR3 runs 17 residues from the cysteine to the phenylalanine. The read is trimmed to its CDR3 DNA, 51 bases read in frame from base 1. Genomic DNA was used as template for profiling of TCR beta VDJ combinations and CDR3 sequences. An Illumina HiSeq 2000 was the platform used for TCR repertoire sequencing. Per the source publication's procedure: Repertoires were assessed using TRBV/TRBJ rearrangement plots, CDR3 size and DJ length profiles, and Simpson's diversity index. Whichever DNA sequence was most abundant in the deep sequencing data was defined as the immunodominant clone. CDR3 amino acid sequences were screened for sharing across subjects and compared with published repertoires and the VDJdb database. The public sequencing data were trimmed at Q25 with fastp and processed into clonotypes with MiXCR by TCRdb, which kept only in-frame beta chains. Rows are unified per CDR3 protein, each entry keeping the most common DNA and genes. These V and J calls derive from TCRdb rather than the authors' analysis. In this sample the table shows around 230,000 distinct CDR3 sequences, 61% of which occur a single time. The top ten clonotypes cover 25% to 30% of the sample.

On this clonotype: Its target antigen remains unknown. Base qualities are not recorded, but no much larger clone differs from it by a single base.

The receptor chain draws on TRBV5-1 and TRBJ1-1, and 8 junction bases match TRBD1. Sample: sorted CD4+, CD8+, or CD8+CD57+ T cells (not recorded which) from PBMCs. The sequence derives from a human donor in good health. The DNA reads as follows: TGCGCCAGCAGCAAAGGACAGGGTGGCGTCGGGTACGCTGAAGCTTTCTTT. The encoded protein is CASSKGQGGVGYAEAFF.